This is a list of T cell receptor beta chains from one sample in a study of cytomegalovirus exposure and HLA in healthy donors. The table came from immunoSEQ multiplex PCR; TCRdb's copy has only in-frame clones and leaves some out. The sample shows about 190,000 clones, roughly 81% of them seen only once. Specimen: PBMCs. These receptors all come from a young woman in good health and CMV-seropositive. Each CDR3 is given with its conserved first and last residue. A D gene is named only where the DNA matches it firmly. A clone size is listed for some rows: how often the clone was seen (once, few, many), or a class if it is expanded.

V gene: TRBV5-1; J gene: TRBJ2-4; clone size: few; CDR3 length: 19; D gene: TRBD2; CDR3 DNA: TGCGCCAGCAGCTTGGCAGGGACTAGCGGGAGGGCTGGCAAAAACATTCAGTACTTC; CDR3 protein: CASSLAGTSGRAGKNIQYF
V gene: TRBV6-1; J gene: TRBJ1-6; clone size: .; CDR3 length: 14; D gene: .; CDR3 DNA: TGTGCCAGCACCGAACAAGGGCAGGGGTCACCCCTCCACTTT; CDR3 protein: CASTEQGQGSPLHF
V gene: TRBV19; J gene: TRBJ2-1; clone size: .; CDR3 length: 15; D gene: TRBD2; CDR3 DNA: TGTGCCAGTAGCCTAAGAACGGGAGGGGTGGATGAGCAGTTCTTC; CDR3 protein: CASSLRTGGVDEQFF
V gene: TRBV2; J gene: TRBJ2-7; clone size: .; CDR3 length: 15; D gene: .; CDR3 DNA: TGTGCCAGCAGTACAGGACGAGAAAACTCCTACGAGCAGTACTTC; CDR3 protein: CASSTGRENSYEQYF
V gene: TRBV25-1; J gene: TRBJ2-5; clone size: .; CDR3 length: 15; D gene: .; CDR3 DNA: TGTGCCAGCAGCTCTAGGACTCCGGCGGGGGAGACCCAGTACTTC; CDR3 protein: CASSSRTPAGETQYF
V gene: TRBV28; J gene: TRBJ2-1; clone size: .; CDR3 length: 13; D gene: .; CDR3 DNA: TGTGCCAGCAGTTTTGGCAGATACAATGAGCAGTTCTTC; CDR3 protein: CASSFGRYNEQFF
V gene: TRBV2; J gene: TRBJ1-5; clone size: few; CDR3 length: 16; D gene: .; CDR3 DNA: TGTGCCAGCAGTGCATTCGCTCCGGGTACCACTCAGCCCCAGCATTTT; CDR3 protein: CASSAFAPGTTQPQHF
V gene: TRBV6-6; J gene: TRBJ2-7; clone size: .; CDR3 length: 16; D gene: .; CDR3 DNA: TGTGCCAGCAGTTACTCGATGTTAACTAGGGGGTACGAGCAGTACTTC; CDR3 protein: CASSYSMLTRGYEQYF
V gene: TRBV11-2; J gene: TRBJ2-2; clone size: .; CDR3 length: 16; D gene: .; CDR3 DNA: TGTGCCAGCAGCTCGGGGCGACAGGAGAACACCGGGGAGCTGTTTTTT; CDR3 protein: CASSSGRQENTGELFF
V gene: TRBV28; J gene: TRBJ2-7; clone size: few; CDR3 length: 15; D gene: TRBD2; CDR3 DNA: TGTGCCAGCAGTTCCCTGACTAGCGGGATCGACGAGCAGTACTTC; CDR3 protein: CASSSLTSGIDEQYF
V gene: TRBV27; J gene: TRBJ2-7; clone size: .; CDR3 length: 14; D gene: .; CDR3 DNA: TGTGCCAGCAGTTTCAAGCGGATCTCCTACGAGCAGTACTTC; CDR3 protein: CASSFKRISYEQYF
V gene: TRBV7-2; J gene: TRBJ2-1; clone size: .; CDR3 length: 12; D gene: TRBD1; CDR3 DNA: TGTGCCAGCAGCACCACAGGGGATGAGCAGTTCTTC; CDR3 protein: CASSTTGDEQFF
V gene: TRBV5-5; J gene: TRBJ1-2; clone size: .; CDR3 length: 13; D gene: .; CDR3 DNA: TGTGCCAGCAGCCGGACTGACTTCTATGGCTACACCTTC; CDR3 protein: CASSRTDFYGYTF
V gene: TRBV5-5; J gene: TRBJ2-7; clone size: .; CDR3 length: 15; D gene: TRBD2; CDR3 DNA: TGTGCCAGCAGCGCGCTAGCGGGAGGGCCGTTCGAGCAGTACTTC; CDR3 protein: CASSALAGGPFEQYF
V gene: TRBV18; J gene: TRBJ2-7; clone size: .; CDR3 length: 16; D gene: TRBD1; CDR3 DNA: TGTGCCAGCTCACCTCTCCGTCAGGGGGAGAAGAACGAGCAGTACTTC; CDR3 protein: CASSPLRQGEKNEQYF
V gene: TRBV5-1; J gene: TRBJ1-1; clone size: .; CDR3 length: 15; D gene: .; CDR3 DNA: TGCGCCAGCAGCTTGGTGGGCAGGGCGAACACTGAAGCTTTCTTT; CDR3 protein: CASSLVGRANTEAFF
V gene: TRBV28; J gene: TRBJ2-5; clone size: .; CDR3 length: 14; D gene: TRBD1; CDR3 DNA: TGTGCCAGCAGGGACGACAGGGCCCAAGAGACCCAGTACTTC; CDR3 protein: CASRDDRAQETQYF
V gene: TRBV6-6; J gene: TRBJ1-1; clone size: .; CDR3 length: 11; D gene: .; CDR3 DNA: TGTGCCAGCTTGCGGGACACTGAAGCTTTCTTT; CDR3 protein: CASLRDTEAFF
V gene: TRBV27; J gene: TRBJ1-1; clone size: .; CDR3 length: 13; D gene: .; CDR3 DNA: TGTGCCAGCAGCCGGACGGAGGTCACTGAAGCTTTCTTT; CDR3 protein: CASSRTEVTEAFF
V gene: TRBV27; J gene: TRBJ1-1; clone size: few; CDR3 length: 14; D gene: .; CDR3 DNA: TGTGCCAGCAGTCTCGCTGGGGGCGGAACTGAAGCTTTCTTT; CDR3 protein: CASSLAGGGTEAFF
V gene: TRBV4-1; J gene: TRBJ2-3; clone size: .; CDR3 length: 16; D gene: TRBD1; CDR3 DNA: TGCGCCAGCAGCCTAGGACAGGGTATGGGCACAGATACGCAGTATTTT; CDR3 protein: CASSLGQGMGTDTQYF
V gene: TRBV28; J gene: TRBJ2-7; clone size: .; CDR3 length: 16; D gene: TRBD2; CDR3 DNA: TGTGCCAGCAGTTTACCCCAGGGAGGGAGTTGCGACGAGCAGTACTTC; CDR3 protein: CASSLPQGGSCDEQYF
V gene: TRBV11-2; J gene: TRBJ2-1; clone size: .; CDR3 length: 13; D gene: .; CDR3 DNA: TGTGCCAGCAGCTTAGACTCGTACAATGAGCAGTTCTTC; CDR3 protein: CASSLDSYNEQFF
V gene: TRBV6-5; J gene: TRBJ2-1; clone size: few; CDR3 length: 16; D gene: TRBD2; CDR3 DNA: TGTGCCAGCAGTTACTCCGGCGGGAGCTCCTACAATGAGCAGTTCTTC; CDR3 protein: CASSYSGGSSYNEQFF
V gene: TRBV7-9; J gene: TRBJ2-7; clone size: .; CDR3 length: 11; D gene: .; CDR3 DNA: TGTGCCAGCAGCTCAGTCTACGAGCAGTACTTC; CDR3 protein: CASSSVYEQYF
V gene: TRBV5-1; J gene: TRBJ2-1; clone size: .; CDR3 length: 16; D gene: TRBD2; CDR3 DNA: TGCGCCAGCAGCCTTTCCCTAGCGGGCTCCTACAATGAGCAGTTCTTC; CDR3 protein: CASSLSLAGSYNEQFF
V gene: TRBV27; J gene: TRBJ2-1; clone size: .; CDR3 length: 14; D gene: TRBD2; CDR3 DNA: TGTGCCAGCAGTTTAATTAGCGGGAGGAATGAGCAGTTCTTC; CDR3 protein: CASSLISGRNEQFF
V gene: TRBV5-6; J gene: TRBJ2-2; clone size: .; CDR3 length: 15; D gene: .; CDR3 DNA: TGTGCCAGCAGCTCAGTGGGGGAGGTACTCGGGGAGCTGTTTTTT; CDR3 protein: CASSSVGEVLGELFF
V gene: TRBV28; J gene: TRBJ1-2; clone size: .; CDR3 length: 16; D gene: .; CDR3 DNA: TGTGCCAGCAGCTCGGCCGCGGGGCGTACCAACTATGGCTACACCTTC; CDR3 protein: CASSSAAGRTNYGYTF
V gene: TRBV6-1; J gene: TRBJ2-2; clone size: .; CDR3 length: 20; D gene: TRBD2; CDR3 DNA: TGTGCCAGCAGTGAAGCGCCGGGAGCGGGAGAAGGGATAGGGACCGGGGAGCTGTTTTTT; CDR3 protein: CASSEAPGAGEGIGTGELFF
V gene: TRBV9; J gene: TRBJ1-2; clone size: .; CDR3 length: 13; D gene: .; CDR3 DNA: TGTGCCAGCAGCGATGGACAGTACTATGGCTACACCTTC; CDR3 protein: CASSDGQYYGYTF
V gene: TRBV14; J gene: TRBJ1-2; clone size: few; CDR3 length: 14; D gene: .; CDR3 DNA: TGTGCCAGCAGCCAAGACAGGGCGACAGGTGGCTACACCTTC; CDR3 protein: CASSQDRATGGYTF
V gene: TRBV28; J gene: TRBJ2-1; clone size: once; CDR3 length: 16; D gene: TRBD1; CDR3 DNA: TGTGCCAGCAGTTTATTCGGGACAGGGGGCTATGATGAGCAGTTCTTC; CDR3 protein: CASSLFGTGGYDEQFF
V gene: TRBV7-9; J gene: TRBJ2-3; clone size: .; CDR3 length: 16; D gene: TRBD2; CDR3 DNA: TGTGCCAGCAGCTCCGGACTAGCGGGGATCACAGATACGCAGTATTTT; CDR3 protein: CASSSGLAGITDTQYF